The 11 T cell receptor beta chains below come from one sample, sequenced in a study of T cell responses to AZD1222 COVID-19 vaccine. Measured with immunoSEQ multiplex PCR; TCRdb has only the in-frame clones, and not every one. The data contain 100,000 to 150,000 clones, 80% to 90% of them seen just once; the ten biggest clones take up about 27%. This specimen consisted of peripheral blood, obtained 28 days after the second AZD1222 dose. Receptors originate from an adult who received the AZD1222 COVID-19 vaccine.

The chain has TRBV10-1 and TRBJ1-1; a weak D match, TRBD1 (6 bases). The CDR3 is made up of 15 amino acids. From germline, CDR1 is WNHNN and CDR2 SYGVQD (reference sequence). Trimming shortened V by 3 bases and J by 4 bases, and 15 bases separated the two germline ends. CDR3: CASSDPGRGSTEAFF. The CDR3 DNA is TGCGCCAGCAGTGATCCGGGAAGGGGGTCCACTGAAGCTTTCTTT.

This clone was counted between two and nine times. In the same sample, other DNA sequences code for this CDR3. The chain joins TRBV5-1 to TRBJ2-7; TRBD1 matches at 7 bases. Germline V CDR1 and CDR2: SGHRS, YFSETQ. The V gene end was trimmed by 1 base and the J gene end by 0 bases; junction bases not matched to a gene: 4. The CDR3 is 15 residues long. The CDR3 sequence is CASSLRRGSSYEQYF. CDR3 coding DNA: TGCGCCAGCAGCTTGCGCAGGGGGTCCTCCTACGAGCAGTACTTC.

The CDR3 sequence: CSANEATEAFF. Here the CDR3 DNA reads TGCAGTGCAAACGAAGCCACTGAAGCTTTCTTT. The gene calls are TRBV20-1 and TRBJ1-1; D gene ambiguous. The V gene lost 6 bases and the J gene lost 4 bases, with 9 bases spanning the gap. The CDR3 is 11 residues long. Germline V gene sequence: CDR1 DFQATT, CDR2 SNEGSKA (reference sequence).

The chain carries TRBV7-8 and TRBJ2-1, with 8 positions matching TRBD2. J gave up 0 bases and V 1 base, and 11 bases lay outside the gene matches. Germline assignment: CDR1 SGHVS and CDR2 FQNEAQ. CDR3 length: 19 amino acids. CDR3 residues: CASSLVVLAEQSSYNEQFF. In DNA, the CDR3 is TGTGCCAGCAGCTTAGTCGTACTAGCGGAGCAGAGCTCCTACAATGAGCAGTTCTTC.

V gene TRBV6-2 or TRBV6-3 combines with J gene TRBJ1-5; unclear D gene. V lost 4 bases, J lost 4 bases, and 8 bases lay in between. Germline V gene lookup returns CDR1 MNHEY and CDR2 SVGEGT. The CDR3 totals 13 residues. CDR3 coding DNA: TGTGCCAGCAGTTCAGTGAGAAATCAGCCCCAGCATTTT. Translation gives CASSSVRNQPQHF.

This clone appeared a few times. The chain carries TRBV4-3 and TRBJ1-2, with 9 bases that match TRBD1. The CDR3 is 18 amino acids. CDR1 is LGHNA and CDR2 is YSLEER in the germline V gene. The ends lost 0 bases at V and 4 bases at J; junction bases unmatched: 12. Written as DNA, the CDR3 is TGCGCCAGCAGCCAAGAACCTCCCGGACAGGGGCTGTTCTATGGCTACACCTTC. It specifies CASSQEPPGQGLFYGYTF.

V usage is TRBV9 and J usage is TRBJ2-1, with TRBD2 matching 9 bases. J was trimmed by 6 bases and V by 2 bases; bases with no gene match: 6. Germline CDR1 reads SGDLS; CDR2 reads YYNGEE. The CDR3 contains 15 residues. CDR3 sequence: CASSVWRGGFNEQFF. The CDR3 DNA sequence: TGTGCCAGCAGCGTTTGGCGGGGGGGGTTCAATGAGCAGTTCTTC.

The chain combines TRBV2 with TRBJ2-3; 13 bases are a match to TRBD2. The V gene's germline CDR1 is SNHLY and CDR2 FYNNEI. The CDR3 consists of 17 residues. The J segment lost 3 bases and the V segment lost 0 bases, leaving 3 bases of the junction unmatched. The CDR3 sequence is CASSEAGTSGETDTQYF. DNA for the CDR3: TGTGCCAGCAGTGAAGCGGGGACTAGCGGGGAGACAGATACGCAGTATTTT.

The gene calls are TRBV6-1 and TRBJ1-2, with TRBD1 as a possible D gene (5 bases). The ends were cut back, 2 bases at V and 6 bases at J, with 13 bases in the middle. This CDR3 comprises 14 residues. Looked up from germline, CDR1 is MNHNS and CDR2 is SASEGT. This CDR3 reads CASSEPGFGNGYTF. CDR3 coding DNA: TGTGCCAGCAGTGAACCAGGGTTTGGGAATGGCTACACCTTC.

The chain employs TRBV6-5 and TRBJ2-1; weak D call: TRBD1 (5 bases). V was shortened by 5 bases and J by 6 bases, with 8 bases between the two germline ends. The CDR3 consists of 12 residues. Per the germline V gene, CDR1 is MNHEY and CDR2 is SVGAGI. CDR3 residues: CASSRRANEQFF. The CDR3 region has the DNA TGTGCCAGCAGTCGCAGGGCCAATGAGCAGTTCTTC.

This clone was counted once. The rearrangement joins TRBV5-1 to TRBJ1-3; D gene ambiguous. V dropped 0 bases and J dropped 0 bases, with 10 bases sitting between them. CDR1 and CDR2 (germline): SGHRS, YFSETQ. The CDR3 spans 16 residues. CDR3 amino acids: CASSLAGVDSGNTIYF. The CDR3 bases are TGCGCCAGCAGCTTGGCAGGAGTTGACTCTGGAAACACCATATATTTT.